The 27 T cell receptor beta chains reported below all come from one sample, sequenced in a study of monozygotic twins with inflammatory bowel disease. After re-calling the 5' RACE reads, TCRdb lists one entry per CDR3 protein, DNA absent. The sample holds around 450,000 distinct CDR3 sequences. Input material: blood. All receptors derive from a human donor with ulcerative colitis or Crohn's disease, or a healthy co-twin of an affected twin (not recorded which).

The CDR3 loop reads CASSQATSGGENTQYF. The chain joins TRBV4-2 to TRBJ2-3; TCRdb's D gene call, TRBD2, goes unchecked for lack of DNA. Germline V lookup: CDR1 LGHNA, CDR2 YNFKEQ. The CDR3 runs to 16 residues.

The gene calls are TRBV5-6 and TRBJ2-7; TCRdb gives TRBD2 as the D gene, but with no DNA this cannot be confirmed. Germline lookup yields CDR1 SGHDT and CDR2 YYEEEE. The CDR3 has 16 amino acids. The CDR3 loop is CASSNQGLAGLYEQYF. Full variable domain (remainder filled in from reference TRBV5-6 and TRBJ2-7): DAGVTQSPTHLIKTRGQQVTLRCSPKSGHDTVSWYQQALGQGPQFIFQYYEEEERQRGNFPDRFSGHQFPNYSSELNVNALLLGDSALYLCASSNQGLAGLYEQYFGPGTRLTVT.

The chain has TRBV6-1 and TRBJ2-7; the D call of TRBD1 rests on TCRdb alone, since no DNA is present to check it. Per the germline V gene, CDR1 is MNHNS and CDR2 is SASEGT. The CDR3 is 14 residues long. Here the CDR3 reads CASRRGLLVYEQYF.

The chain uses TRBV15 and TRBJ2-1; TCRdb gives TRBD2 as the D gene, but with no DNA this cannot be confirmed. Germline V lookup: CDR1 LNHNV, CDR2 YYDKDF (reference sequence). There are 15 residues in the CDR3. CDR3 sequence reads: CATSRAGTSGNEQFF.

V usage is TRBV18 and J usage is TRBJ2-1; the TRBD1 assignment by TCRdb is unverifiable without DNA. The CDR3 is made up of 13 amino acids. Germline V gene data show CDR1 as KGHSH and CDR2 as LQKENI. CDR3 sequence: CASSPQGQGEQFF.

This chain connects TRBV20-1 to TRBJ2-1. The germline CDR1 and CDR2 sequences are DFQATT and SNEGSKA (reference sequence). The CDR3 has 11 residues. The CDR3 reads CSGYFEYEQFF.

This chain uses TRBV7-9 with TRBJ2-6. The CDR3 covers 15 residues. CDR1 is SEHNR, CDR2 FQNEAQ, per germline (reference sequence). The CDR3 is CASSSELSGANVLTF.

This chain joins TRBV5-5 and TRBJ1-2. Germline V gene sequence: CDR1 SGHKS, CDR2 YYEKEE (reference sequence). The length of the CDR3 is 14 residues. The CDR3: CASNLIVGDYGYTF.

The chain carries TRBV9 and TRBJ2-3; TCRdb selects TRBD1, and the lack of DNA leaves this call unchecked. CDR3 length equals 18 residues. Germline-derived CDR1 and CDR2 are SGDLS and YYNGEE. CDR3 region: CASSAPRYRGPSTDTQYF.

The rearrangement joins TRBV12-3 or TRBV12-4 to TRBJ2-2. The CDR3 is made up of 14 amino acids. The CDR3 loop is CASSFAPNTGELFF.

Here the CDR3 reads CSVETGSNTGELFF. The chain recombines TRBV29-1 with TRBJ2-2; TCRdb outputs TRBD1, but without DNA this stays unchecked. This CDR3 spans 14 amino acids. Looked up from germline, CDR1 is SQVTM and CDR2 is ANQGSEA.

This chain's CDR3 is CASSATGLGNTIYF. The chain has TRBV7-2 and TRBJ1-3. Germline lookup yields CDR1 SGHTA and CDR2 FQGNSA. The CDR3 length is 14 residues.

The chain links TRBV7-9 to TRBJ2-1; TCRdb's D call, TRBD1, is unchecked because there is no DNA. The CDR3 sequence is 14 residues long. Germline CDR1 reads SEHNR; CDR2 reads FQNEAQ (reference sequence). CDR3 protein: CASSAGQGAVEQFF.

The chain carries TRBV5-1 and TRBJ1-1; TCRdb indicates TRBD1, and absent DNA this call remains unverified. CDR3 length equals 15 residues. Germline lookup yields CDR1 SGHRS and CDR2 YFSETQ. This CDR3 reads CASSWAQGLNTEAFF.

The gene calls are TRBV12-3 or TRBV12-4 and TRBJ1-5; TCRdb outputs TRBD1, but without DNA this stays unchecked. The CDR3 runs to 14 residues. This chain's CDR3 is CASTATGGIQPQHF.

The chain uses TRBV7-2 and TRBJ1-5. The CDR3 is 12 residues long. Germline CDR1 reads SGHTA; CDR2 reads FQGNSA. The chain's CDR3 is CASSSNYQPQHF. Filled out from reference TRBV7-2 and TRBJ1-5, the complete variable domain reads GAGVSQSPSNKVTEKGKDVELRCDPISGHTALYWYRQSLGQGLEFLIYFQGNSAPDKSGLPSDRFSAERTGGSVSTLTIQRTQQEDSAVYLCASSSNYQPQHFGDGTRLSIL.

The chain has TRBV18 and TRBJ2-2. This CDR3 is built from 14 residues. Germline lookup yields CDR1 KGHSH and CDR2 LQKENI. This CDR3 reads CASSPLSGTGELFF.

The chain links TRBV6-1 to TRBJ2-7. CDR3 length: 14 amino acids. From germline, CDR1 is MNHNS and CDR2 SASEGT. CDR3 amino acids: CASRIGVSSYEQYF.

The CDR3 loop reads CASSRDIGNYGYTF. The gene calls are TRBV3-1 and TRBJ1-2; TCRdb lists TRBD1, though no DNA is available to test this call. CDR3 length: 14 amino acids. The germline V gene has CDR1 LGHDT and CDR2 YNNKEL (reference sequence).

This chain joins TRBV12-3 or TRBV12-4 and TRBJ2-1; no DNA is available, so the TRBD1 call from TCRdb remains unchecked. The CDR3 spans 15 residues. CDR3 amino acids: CASRNGGISYNEQFF.

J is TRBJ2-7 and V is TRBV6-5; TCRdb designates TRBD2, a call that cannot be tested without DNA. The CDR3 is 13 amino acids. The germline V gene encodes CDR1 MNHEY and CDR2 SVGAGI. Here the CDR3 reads CASRGGMVGEQYF.

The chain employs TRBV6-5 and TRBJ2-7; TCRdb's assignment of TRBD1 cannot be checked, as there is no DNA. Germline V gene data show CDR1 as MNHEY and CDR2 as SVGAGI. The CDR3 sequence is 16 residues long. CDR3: CASSYSDRGLNYEQYF.

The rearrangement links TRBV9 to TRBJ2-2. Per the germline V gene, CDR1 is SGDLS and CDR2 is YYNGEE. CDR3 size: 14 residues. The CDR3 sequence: CASSVGGNTGVLFF.

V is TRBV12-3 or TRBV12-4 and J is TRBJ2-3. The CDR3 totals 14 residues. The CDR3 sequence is CASSLIDDPDTQYF.

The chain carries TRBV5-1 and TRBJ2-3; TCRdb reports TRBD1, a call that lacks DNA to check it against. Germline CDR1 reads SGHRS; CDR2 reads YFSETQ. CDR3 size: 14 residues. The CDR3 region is CASSSGTLGDTQYF.

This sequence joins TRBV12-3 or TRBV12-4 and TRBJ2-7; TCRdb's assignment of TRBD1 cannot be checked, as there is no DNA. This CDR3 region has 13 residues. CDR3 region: CASSRRGQDEQYF.

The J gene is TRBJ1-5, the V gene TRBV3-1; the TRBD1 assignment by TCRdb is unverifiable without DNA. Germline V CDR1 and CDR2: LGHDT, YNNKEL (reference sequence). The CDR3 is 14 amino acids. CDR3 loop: CASSLPGSSQPQHF. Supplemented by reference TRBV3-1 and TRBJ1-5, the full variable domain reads DTAVSQTPKYLVTQMGNDKSIKCEQNLGHDTMYWYKQDSKKFLKIMFSYNNKELIINETVPNRFSPKSPDKAHLNLHINSLELGDSAVYFCASSLPGSSQPQHFGDGTRLSIL.